Following are 5 T cell receptor beta chains from one sample sequenced in a study of cytomegalovirus exposure and HLA in healthy donors. Measured with immunoSEQ multiplex PCR; TCRdb has only the in-frame clones, and not every one. The repertoire holds 300,000 to 350,000 clones, approximately 91% seen once, with approximately 0.95% in the top ten. The sample comprised PBMCs. The origin of the receptors is a man younger than 40 in good health and CMV-seronegative.

The chain uses TRBV7-9 and TRBJ2-3; tentatively, D is TRBD1 (6 bases). V lost 7 bases, J lost 2 bases, and 10 bases lay in between. The CDR3 is 13 residues long. Germline V lookup: CDR1 SEHNR, CDR2 FQNEAQ (reference sequence). Here the CDR3 DNA reads TGTGCCAGCACGACAGGACCCACAGATACGCAGTATTTT. Its translation: CASTTGPTDTQYF.

The rearrangement links TRBV10-3 to TRBJ2-7; D is perhaps TRBD1 (6 bases). The CDR3 runs 11 residues. V was trimmed by 9 bases and J by 4 bases, leaving 10 bases between them. Germline V CDR1 and CDR2: ENHRY, SYGVKD. Here the CDR3 reads CAILQGYEQYF. In DNA, the CDR3 is TGTGCCATTTTACAGGGATACGAGCAGTACTTC.

In its sample, this clone was seen once. This chain connects TRBV9 to TRBJ1-3, with D possibly TRBD1 on 6 matching bases. V was cut by 3 bases and J by 4 bases, with 14 bases left in between. The CDR3 is 15 residues long. Germline assignment: CDR1 SGDLS and CDR2 YYNGEE. The CDR3: CASSARDMEGNTIYF. In DNA, the CDR3 is TGTGCCAGCAGCGCCCGGGACATGGAGGGAAACACCATATATTTT.

V gene TRBV5-4 combines with J gene TRBJ1-2; D is possibly TRBD1 (5 bases). The germline V gene encodes CDR1 SGHNT and CDR2 YYREEE (reference sequence). This CDR3 is 15 amino acids long. Deletions cut 4 bases from V and 4 bases from J, with 17 bases between. CDR3 bases: TGTGCCAGCAGCCTAGGGACGGAGGGGTTCTATGGCTACACCTTC. Protein product: CASSLGTEGFYGYTF. The variable domain in full, with the rest retrieved from reference TRBV5-4 and TRBJ1-2, is ETGVTQSPTHLIKTRGQQVTLRCSSQSGHNTVSWYQQALGQGPQFIFQYYREEENGRGNFPPRFSGLQFPNYSSELNVNALELDDSALYLCASSLGTEGFYGYTFGSGTRLTVV.

The chain couples TRBV5-1 to TRBJ1-6, with 7 bases that match TRBD1. This CDR3 region has 15 residues. V was pared by 5 bases and J by 6 bases, with 8 bases of the junction left unmatched. CDR1 is SGHRS and CDR2 is YFSETQ in the germline V gene. In DNA, the CDR3 is TGCGCCAGCAGGCGAATTACAGGGGTTAATTCACCCCTCCACTTT. Protein sequence: CASRRITGVNSPLHF. Together with reference TRBV5-1 and TRBJ1-6, the CDR3 gives the full variable domain: KAGVTQTPRYLIKTRGQQVTLSCSPISGHRSVSWYQQTPGQGLQFLFEYFSETQRNKGNFPGRFSGRQFSNSRSEMNVSTLELGDSALYLCASRRITGVNSPLHFGNGTRLTVT.